The present T cell receptor beta chain was sequenced within a study of siplizumab effects on memory and regulatory T cells (dated by TCRdb to between 2019 and 2020). Describing the broader study: The effect of the anti-CD2 antibody siplizumab on alloreactive T-cell subsets was examined in allogeneic mixed lymphocyte reactions constructed from human PBMCs.

What the authors observed across the whole study: In reactions with siplizumab, an average of around 70% of mappable alloreactive CD4+ clones were Treg-derived, compared with 25% to 30% in control reactions. Whether proliferating Tregs from siplizumab cultures were suppressive was not functionally confirmed. A naive or memory phenotype could not be assigned to roughly 75-95% of proliferating CD4+ or CD8+ clones. Because sequences at frequencies below about 10^-5 were poorly captured, only a minor fraction of alloreactive clones could be mapped back to unstimulated subsets. Unstimulated naive T cells appeared more diverse than memory T cells, and naive cells seemed to contribute substantially to the alloresponse. Siplizumab significantly reduced the cumulative frequency of alloreactive sequences traceable to unstimulated CD4+ memory T cells.

Preparation of the library involved the immunoSEQ multiplex PCR assay. The deep sequencing platform assayed approximately 100,000 TCR templates per sample. Genomic DNA extracted from sorted T cells was used for TCRbeta CDR3 sequencing. Per the authors' processing: The R programming language was used for clonal analysis of TCRbeta CDR3 data. Unstimulated samples were compared with post-reaction CFSE-low samples to define alloreactive CD4+ and CD8+ clones. Regulatory or non-regulatory origin of alloreactive CD4+ clones was assigned by matching sequences to the sorted unstimulated Treg and non-Treg repertoires. This immuneACCESS table, as held by TCRdb, lists in-frame sequences with V and J called but not all clones. Of the missing ones, under half trace to an unresolved V gene in checked studies; the others have no known cause. The V and J calls and clone size are taken from that table; D and trimming were inferred from the DNA. This sample lists around 110,000 clones; around 94% were detected once. The ten largest account for 1.5% to 2% of the sample.

Sorted unstimulated T cells and proliferating T cells recovered from mixed lymphocyte reactions underwent TCRbeta CDR3 sequencing. Fresh whole blood from roughly 10 HLA-typed healthy donors was used to isolate PBMCs. Unstimulated CD4+ non-regulatory T cells were FACS-sorted to map the origin of alloreactive clones. To note about this clone: This receptor's antigen is unknown. No qualities accompany the bases; no much larger clone lies one base away.

CDR1 and CDR2 were assigned from the germline V gene as SGHRS and YFSETQ. V drops 1 base and J drops 0 bases, leaving 10 bases in between. Including cysteine and phenylalanine, the CDR3 has 16 amino acids. Only the CDR3 portion is preserved as DNA: 48 bases, with reading frame beginning at the first base. Source material: non-Treg CD4+ T cells sorted from blood. In light of the paper, this sample's cell subset or site label describes: FACS-sorted unstimulated CD4+ non-regulatory T cells. In this chain, TRBV5-1 is recombined with TRBJ2-2; the D gene is unclear. The TCR was taken from a human donor in good health. The bases are TGCGCCAGCAGCTTGAAGTACATTGCGAACACCGGGGAGCTGTTTTTT. The encoded protein is CASSLKYIANTGELFF.